Sequencing of this T cell receptor (beta chain) was carried out in a study of cytotoxic CD8 clonotypes in ibrutinib-treated CLL. Study as a whole: Response sampling occurred after a median around eleven months of treatment (range 6 to 36).

Assay: immunoSEQ multiplex PCR; the TCRdb copy retains only in-frame clones and omits some. The data hold roughly 76,000 clones, with about 84% observed a single time. Libraries of TCR beta were made from 1.5 to 2.5 micrograms of genomic DNA that came from cryopreserved PBMCs. With 8 bases removed from V and 4 bases from J, the gap between germline ends came to 9 bases. The CDR3 loop spans 11 amino acids. CDR1 SEHNR and CDR2 FQNEAQ come from the germline V gene (reference sequence). The input for sequencing was PBMCs, taken at disease progression, from a patient treated with ibrutinib. This clonotype originated in a human donor with chronic lymphocytic leukemia. J is TRBJ2-7 and V is TRBV7-9; TRBD1 might be the D (6 bases). CDR3 in amino acids: CASEGEYEQYF. The CDR3 bases are TGTGCCAGCGAGGGGGAGTACGAGCAGTACTTC. The full variable domain, its missing parts supplied by reference TRBV7-9 and TRBJ2-7, is DTGVSQNPRHKITKRGQNVTFRCDPISEHNRLYWYRQTLGQGPEFLTYFQNEAQLEKSRLLSDRFSAERPKGSFSTLEIQRTEQGDSAMYLCASEGEYEQYFGPGTRLTVT.